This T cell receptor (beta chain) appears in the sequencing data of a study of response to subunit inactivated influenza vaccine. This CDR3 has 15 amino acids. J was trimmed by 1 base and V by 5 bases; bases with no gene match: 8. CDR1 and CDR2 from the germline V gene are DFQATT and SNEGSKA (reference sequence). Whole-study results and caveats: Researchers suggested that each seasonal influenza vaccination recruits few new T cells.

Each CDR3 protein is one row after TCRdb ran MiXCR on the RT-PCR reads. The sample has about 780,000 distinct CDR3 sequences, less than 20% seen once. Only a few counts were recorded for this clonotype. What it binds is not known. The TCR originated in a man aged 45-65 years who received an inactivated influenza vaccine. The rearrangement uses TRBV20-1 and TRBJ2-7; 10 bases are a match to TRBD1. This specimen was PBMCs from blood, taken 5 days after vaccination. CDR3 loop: CSAPERTGGSYEQYF. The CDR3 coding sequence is TGCAGTGCTCCGGAGAGGACAGGGGGGTCCTACGAGCAGTACTTC.